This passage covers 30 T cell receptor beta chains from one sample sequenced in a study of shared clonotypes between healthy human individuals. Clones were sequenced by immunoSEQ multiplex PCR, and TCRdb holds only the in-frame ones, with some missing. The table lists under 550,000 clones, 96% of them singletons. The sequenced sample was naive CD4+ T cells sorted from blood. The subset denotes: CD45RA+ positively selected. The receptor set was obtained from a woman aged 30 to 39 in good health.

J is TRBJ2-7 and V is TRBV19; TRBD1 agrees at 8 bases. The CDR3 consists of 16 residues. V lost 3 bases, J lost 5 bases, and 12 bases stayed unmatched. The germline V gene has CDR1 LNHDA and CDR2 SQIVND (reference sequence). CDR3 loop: CASSMGRRTGFHEQYF. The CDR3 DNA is TGTGCCAGTAGTATGGGAAGAAGGACAGGGTTCCACGAGCAGTACTTC. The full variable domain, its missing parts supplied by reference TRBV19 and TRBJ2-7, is DGGITQSPKYLFRKEGQNVTLSCEQNLNHDAMYWYRQDPGQGLRLIYYSQIVNDFQKGDIAEGYSVSREKKESFPLTVTSAQKNPTAFYLCASSMGRRTGFHEQYFGPGTRLTVT.

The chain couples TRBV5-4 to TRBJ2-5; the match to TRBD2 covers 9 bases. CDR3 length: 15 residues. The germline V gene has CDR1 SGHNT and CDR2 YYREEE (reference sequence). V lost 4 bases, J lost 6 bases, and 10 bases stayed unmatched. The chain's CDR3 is CASSRSGTSLKTQYF. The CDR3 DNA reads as TGTGCCAGCAGCCGATCCGGGACTAGCTTAAAGACCCAGTACTTC.

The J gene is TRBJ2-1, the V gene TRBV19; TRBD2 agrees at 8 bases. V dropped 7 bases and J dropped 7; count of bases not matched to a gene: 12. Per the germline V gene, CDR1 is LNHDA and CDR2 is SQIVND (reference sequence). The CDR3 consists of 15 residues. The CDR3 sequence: CASTPAGSSGNEQFF. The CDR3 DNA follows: TGTGCCAGTACGCCTGCAGGTTCTAGCGGGAATGAGCAGTTCTTC.

In DNA form, the CDR3 reads TGTGCCAGCAGCCGTTCCCTAGGGGGAGTGGGCACCGGGGAGCTGTTTTTT. This translates into CASSRSLGGVGTGELFF. The chain combines TRBV13 with TRBJ2-2; perhaps TRBD1 as D (6 bases). From germline, CDR1 is PRHDT and CDR2 FYEKMQ (reference sequence). CDR3 length: 17 residues. V was pared by 5 bases and J by 4 bases, with 20 bases between.

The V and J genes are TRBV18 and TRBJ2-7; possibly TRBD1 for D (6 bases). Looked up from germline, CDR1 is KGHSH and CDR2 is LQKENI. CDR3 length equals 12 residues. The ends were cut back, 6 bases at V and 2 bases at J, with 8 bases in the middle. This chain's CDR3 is CASSRDTYEQYF. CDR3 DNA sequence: TGTGCCAGCTCTCGGGACACCTACGAGCAGTACTTC. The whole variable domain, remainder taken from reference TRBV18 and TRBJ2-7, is NAGVMQNPRHLVRRRGQEARLRCSPMKGHSHVYWYRQLPEEGLKFMVYLQKENIIDESGMPKERFSAEFPKEGPSILRIQQVVRGDSAAYFCASSRDTYEQYFGPGTRLTVT.

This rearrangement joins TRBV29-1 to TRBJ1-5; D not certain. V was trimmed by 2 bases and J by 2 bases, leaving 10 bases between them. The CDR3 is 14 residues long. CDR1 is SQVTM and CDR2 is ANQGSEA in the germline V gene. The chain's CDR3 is CSVEQGLGNQPQHF. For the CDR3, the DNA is TGCAGCGTTGAACAAGGCCTGGGCAATCAGCCCCAGCATTTT.

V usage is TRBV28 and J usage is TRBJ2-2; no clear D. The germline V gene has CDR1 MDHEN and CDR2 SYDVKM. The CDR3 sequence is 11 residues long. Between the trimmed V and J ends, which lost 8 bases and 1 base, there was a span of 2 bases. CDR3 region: CASQNTGELFF. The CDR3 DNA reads TGTGCCAGCCAGAACACCGGGGAGCTGTTTTTT.

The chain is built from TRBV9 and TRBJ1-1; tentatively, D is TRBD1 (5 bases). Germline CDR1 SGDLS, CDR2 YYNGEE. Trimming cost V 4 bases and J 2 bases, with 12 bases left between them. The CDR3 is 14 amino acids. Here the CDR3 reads CASSRAGPNTEAFF. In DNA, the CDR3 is TGTGCCAGCAGCCGGGCAGGGCCAAACACTGAAGCTTTCTTT.

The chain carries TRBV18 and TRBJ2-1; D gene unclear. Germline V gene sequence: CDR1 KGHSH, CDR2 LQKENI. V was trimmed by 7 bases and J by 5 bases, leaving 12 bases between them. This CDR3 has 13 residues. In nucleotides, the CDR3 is TGTGCCAGCTGGGGTGGGCTTGACAATGAGCAGTTCTTC. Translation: CASWGGLDNEQFF.

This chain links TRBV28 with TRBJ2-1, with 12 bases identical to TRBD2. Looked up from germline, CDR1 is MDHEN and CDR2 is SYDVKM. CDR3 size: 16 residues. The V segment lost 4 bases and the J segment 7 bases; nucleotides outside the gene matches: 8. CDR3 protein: CASSSGGLAGTNEQFF. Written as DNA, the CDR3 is TGTGCCAGCAGTTCCGGTGGACTAGCGGGGACGAATGAGCAGTTCTTC.

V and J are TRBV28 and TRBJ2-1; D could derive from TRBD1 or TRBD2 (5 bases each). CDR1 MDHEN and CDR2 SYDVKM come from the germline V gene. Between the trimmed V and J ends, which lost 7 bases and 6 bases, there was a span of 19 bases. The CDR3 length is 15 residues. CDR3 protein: CASTLRDPLSNEQFF. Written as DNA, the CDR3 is TGTGCCAGCACCCTGAGGGACCCCCTAAGCAATGAGCAGTTCTTC.

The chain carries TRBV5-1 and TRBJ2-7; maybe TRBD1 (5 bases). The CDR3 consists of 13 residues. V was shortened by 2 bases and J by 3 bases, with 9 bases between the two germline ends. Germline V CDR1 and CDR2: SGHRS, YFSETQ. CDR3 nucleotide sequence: TGCGCCAGCAGCTTCCGGACAAACTACGAGCAGTACTTC. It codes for CASSFRTNYEQYF.

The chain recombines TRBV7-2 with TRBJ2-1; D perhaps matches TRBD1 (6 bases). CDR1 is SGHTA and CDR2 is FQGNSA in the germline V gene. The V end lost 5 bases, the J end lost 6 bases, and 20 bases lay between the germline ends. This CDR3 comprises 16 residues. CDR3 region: CASSPKGDRIGNEQFF. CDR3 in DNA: TGTGCCAGCAGCCCCAAAGGCGACAGGATCGGCAATGAGCAGTTCTTC. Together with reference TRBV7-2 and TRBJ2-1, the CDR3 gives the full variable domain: GAGVSQSPSNKVTEKGKDVELRCDPISGHTALYWYRQSLGQGLEFLIYFQGNSAPDKSGLPSDRFSAERTGGSVSTLTIQRTQQEDSAVYLCASSPKGDRIGNEQFFGPGTRLTVL.

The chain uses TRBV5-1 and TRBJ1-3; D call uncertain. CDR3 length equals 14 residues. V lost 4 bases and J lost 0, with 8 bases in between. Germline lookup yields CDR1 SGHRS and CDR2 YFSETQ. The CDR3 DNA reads TGCGCCAGCAGCCAATCCTTCTCTGGAAACACCATATATTTT. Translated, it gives CASSQSFSGNTIYF. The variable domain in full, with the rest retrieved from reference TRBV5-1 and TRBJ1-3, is KAGVTQTPRYLIKTRGQQVTLSCSPISGHRSVSWYQQTPGQGLQFLFEYFSETQRNKGNFPGRFSGRQFSNSRSEMNVSTLELGDSALYLCASSQSFSGNTIYFGEGSWLTVV.

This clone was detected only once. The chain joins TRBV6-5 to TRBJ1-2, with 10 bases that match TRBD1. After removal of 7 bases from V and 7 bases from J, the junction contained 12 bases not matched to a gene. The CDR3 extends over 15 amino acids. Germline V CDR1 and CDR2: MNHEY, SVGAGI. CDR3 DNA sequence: TGTGCCAGCACCAAGACAGGGGGCCCCTATAGTGGCTACACCTTC. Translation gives CASTKTGGPYSGYTF.

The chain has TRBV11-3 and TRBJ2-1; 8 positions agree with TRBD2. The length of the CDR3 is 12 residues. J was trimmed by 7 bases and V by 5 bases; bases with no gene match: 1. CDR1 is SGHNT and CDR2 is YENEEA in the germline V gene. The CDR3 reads CASSPGGNEQFF. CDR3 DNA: TGTGCCAGCAGCCCGGGAGGGAATGAGCAGTTCTTC.

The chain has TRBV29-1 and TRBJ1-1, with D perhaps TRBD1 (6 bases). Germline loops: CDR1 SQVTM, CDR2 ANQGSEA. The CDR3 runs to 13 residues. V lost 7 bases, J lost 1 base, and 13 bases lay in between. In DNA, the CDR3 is TGCAGCGCAGGGGACACCCCGAACACTGAAGCTTTCTTT. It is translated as CSAGDTPNTEAFF.

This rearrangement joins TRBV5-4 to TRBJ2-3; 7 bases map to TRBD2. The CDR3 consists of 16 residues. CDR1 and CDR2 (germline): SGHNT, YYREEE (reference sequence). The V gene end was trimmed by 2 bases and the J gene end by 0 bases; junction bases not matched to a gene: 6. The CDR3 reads CASSLGRGGSTDTQYF. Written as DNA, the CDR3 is TGTGCCAGCAGCTTAGGTCGGGGAGGGAGCACAGATACGCAGTATTTT.

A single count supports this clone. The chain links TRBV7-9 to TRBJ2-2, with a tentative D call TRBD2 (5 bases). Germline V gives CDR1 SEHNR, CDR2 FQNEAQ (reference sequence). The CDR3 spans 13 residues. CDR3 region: CAHGLENTGELFF. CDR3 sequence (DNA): TGTGCGCATGGACTGGAAAACACCGGGGAGCTGTTTTTT. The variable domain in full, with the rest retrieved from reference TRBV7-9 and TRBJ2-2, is DTGVSQNPRHKITKRGQNVTFRCDPISEHNRLYWYRQTLGQGPEFLTYFQNEAQLEKSRLLSDRFSAERPKGSFSTLEIQRTEQGDSAMYLCAHGLENTGELFFGEGSRLTVL.

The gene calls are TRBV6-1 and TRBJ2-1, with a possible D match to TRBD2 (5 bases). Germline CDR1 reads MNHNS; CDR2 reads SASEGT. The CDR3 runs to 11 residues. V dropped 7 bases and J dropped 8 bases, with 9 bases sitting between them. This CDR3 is CASIRRDEQFF. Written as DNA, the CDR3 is TGTGCCAGCATTAGGCGGGATGAGCAGTTCTTC.

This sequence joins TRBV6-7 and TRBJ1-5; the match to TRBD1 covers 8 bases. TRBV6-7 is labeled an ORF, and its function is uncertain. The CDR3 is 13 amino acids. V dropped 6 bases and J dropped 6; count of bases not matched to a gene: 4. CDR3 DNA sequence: TGTGCCAGCAGAGGACAGGGCGGTCAGCCCCAGCATTTT. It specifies CASRGQGGQPQHF.

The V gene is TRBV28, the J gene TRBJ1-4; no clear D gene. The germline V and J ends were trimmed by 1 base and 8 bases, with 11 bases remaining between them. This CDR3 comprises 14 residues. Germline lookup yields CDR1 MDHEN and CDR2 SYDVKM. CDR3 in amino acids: CASSLFWGGEKLFF. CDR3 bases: TGTGCCAGCAGTTTATTCTGGGGTGGCGAAAAACTGTTTTTT.

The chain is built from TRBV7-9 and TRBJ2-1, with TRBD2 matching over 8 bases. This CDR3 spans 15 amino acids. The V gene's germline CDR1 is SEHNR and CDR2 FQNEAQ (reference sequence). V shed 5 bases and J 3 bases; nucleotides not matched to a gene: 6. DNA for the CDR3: TGTGCCAGCAGCCAAATAGCGGGACACTACAATGAGCAGTTCTTC. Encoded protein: CASSQIAGHYNEQFF.

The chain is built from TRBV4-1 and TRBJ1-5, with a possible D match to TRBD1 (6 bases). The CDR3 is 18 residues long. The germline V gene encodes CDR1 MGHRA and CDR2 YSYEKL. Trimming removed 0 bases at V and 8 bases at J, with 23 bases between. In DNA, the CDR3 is TGCGCCAGCAGCCAAGACCCGACGGGGGGGACAAAATTTAAGCCCCAGCATTTT. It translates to CASSQDPTGGTKFKPQHF.

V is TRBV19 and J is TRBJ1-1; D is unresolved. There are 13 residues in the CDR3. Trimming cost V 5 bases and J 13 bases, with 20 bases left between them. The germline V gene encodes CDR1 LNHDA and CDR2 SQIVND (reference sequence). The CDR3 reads CASSRQSSGFGFF. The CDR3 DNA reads TGTGCCAGTAGTCGGCAGTCTTCGGGGTTTGGTTTCTTT.

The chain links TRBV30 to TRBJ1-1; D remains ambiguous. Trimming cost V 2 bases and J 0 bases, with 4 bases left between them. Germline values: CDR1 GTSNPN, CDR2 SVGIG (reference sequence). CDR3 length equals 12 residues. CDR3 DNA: TGTGCCTGGAGTCCATTGAACACTGAAGCTTTCTTT. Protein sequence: CAWSPLNTEAFF.

The CDR3 coding sequence is TGCGCCAGTCGACAGGGAAGCTCCTACGAGCAGTACTTC. It encodes CASRQGSSYEQYF. The rearrangement uses TRBV5-1 and TRBJ2-5, with 7 bases fitting TRBD1. The J call may be wrong; the DNA end is better matched by TRBJ2-7. The CDR3 consists of 13 residues. The germline CDR1 and CDR2 sequences are SGHRS and YFSETQ.

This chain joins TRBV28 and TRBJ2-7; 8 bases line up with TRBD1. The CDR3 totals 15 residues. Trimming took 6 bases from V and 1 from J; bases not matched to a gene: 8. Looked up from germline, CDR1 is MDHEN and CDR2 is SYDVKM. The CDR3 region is CASRKSGGSSYEQYF. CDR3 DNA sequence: TGTGCCAGCAGAAAATCAGGGGGCTCATCCTACGAGCAGTACTTC. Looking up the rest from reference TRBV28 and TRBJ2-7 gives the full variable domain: DVKVTQSSRYLVKRTGEKVFLECVQDMDHENMFWYRQDPGLGLRLIYFSYDVKMKEKGDIPEGYSVSREKKERFSLILESASTNQTSMYLCASRKSGGSSYEQYFGPGTRLTVT.

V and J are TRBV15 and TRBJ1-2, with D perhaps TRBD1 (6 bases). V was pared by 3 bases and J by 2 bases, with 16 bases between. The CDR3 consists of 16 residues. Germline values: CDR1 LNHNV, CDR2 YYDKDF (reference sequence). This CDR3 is CATSRGAGSGNYGYTF. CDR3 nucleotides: TGTGCCACCAGCAGGGGGGCAGGGTCCGGGAACTATGGCTACACCTTC.

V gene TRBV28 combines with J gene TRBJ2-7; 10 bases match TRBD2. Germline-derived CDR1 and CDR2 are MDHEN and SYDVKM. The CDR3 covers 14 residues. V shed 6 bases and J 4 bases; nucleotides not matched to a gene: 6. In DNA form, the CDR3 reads TGTGCCAGCAGCCCGAGCGGGGGGGGTTACGAGCAGTACTTC. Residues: CASSPSGGGYEQYF.